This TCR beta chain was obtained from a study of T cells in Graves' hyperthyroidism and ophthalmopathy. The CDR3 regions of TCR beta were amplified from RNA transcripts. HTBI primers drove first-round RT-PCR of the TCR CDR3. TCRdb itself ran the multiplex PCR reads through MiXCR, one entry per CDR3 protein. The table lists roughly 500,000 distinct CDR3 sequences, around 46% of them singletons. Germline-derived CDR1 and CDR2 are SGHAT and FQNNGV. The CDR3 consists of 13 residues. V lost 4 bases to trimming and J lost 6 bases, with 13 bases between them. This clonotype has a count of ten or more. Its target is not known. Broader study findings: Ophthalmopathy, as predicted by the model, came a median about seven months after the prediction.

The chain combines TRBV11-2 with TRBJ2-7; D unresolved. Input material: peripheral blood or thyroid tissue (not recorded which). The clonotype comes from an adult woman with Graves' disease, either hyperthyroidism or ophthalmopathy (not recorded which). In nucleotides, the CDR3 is TGTGCCAGCAGCTCCGCCGGAGTCGGCGAGCAGTACTTC. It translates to CASSSAGVGEQYF.